Presented here are 18 T cell receptor beta chains from one specimen sequenced in a study of cytomegalovirus exposure and HLA in healthy donors. Generated by immunoSEQ multiplex PCR, the TCRdb table keeps only in-frame clones and is missing some. The sample lists approximately 59,000 clones; 92% were seen once. The source material was PBMCs. These receptors were taken from a man younger than 30 in good health and CMV-seropositive.

V usage is TRBV18 and J usage is TRBJ1-3, with 10 bases identical to TRBD1. The V gene's germline CDR1 is KGHSH and CDR2 LQKENI. CDR3 length: 17 residues. V lost 2 bases and J lost 3; bases outside the gene matches: 7. The CDR3, as DNA: TGTGCCAGCTCACCAAAAGGGACAGGGGCCCTTGGAAACACCATATATTTT. Translation: CASSPKGTGALGNTIYF.

The chain uses TRBV19 and TRBJ2-1, with 11 positions matching TRBD2. CDR1 and CDR2 from the germline V gene are LNHDA and SQIVND (reference sequence). J gave up 5 bases and V 0 bases, and 12 bases lay outside the gene matches. The CDR3 consists of 19 residues. The CDR3 loop is CASSIEGTTGTSGNNEQFF. CDR3 DNA: TGTGCCAGTAGTATAGAGGGGACAACCGGGACTAGCGGTAACAATGAGCAGTTCTTC.

The chain carries TRBV9 and TRBJ2-7; possible D gene TRBD1, 5 bases. V was cut by 0 bases and J by 2 bases, with 12 bases left in between. Germline CDR1 SGDLS, CDR2 YYNGEE. The CDR3 consists of 15 residues. In DNA, the CDR3 is TGTGCCAGCAGCGTAGGTTCTGGGGCCCCCTACGAGCAGTACTTC. This codes for CASSVGSGAPYEQYF.

The V gene is TRBV29-1, the J gene TRBJ1-2; 7 nucleotides line up with TRBD1. With V trimmed by 2 bases and J by 6 bases, 3 bases remained unmatched. The germline V gene has CDR1 SQVTM and CDR2 ANQGSEA. The CDR3 totals 12 residues. In DNA form, the CDR3 reads TGCAGCGTTGAAAGGGGGCGGAATGGCTACACCTTC. Translated, it gives CSVERGRNGYTF.

CDR3 coding DNA: TGTGCCATCAGTGTCCTATATCGACAGGGGGCGGACTATGGCTACACCTTC. It translates to CAISVLYRQGADYGYTF. The chain combines TRBV10-3 with TRBJ1-2; TRBD1 matches 10 bases. J was trimmed by 3 bases and V by 4 bases; bases with no gene match: 11. CDR3 length equals 17 residues. The V gene's germline CDR1 is ENHRY and CDR2 SYGVKD.

This clone was observed once. The chain combines TRBV27 with TRBJ1-4; D call uncertain. The V and J ends lost 4 bases and 5 bases respectively, with 14 bases between them. The CDR3 has 15 residues. The germline V gene has CDR1 MNHEY and CDR2 SMNVEV (reference sequence). This CDR3 reads CASSSPRTGNEKLFF. CDR3 coding DNA: TGTGCCAGCAGTTCCCCACGGACGGGGAATGAAAAACTGTTTTTT. The full variable domain, in which reference TRBV27 and TRBJ1-4 provide the parts outside the CDR3, is EAQVTQNPRYLITVTGKKLTVTCSQNMNHEYMSWYRQDPGLGLRQIYYSMNVEVTDKGDVPEGYKVSRKEKRNFPLILESPSPNQTSLYFCASSSPRTGNEKLFFGSGTQLSVL.

The gene calls are TRBV6-1 and TRBJ2-4, with D tentatively TRBD2 (5 bases). Germline V lookup: CDR1 MNHNS, CDR2 SASEGT. This CDR3 contains 13 residues. Trimming left V 3 bases short and J 4 bases short, with 7 bases between. The CDR3 region is CASSERAKNIQYF. The CDR3 DNA is TGTGCCAGCAGTGAGAGGGCAAAAAACATTCAGTACTTC.

The chain carries TRBV6-1 and TRBJ1-4, with D unresolved. Between the trimmed V and J ends, which lost 5 bases and 6 bases, there was a span of 16 bases. Germline loops: CDR1 MNHNS, CDR2 SASEGT. The CDR3 length is 15 residues. CDR3: CASSLSGSGYEKLFF. CDR3 bases: TGTGCCAGCAGTCTCTCCGGGTCCGGGTATGAAAAACTGTTTTTT.

This clone was seen a handful of times. The chain joins TRBV4-1 to TRBJ2-7, with D possibly TRBD2 on 6 matching bases. Trimming took 0 bases from V and 3 from J, leaving 9 bases between them. Germline CDR1 is MGHRA and CDR2 is YSYEKL. The CDR3 extends over 14 amino acids. CDR3 sequence (DNA): TGCGCCAGCAGCCAAGAGGGGACTCTCTACGAGCAGTACTTC. Amino acids: CASSQEGTLYEQYF.

The chain combines TRBV4-2 with TRBJ2-2, with 7 bases lining up with TRBD2. Germline V gives CDR1 LGHNA, CDR2 YNFKEQ. The CDR3 is 17 amino acids. The V segment lost 3 bases and the J segment 5 bases; nucleotides outside the gene matches: 12. CDR3: CASSQEAGTMGTGELFF. CDR3 nucleotides: TGTGCCAGCAGCCAGGAAGCGGGAACAATGGGTACCGGGGAGCTGTTTTTT.

The chain has TRBV11-1 and TRBJ2-7; D perhaps matches TRBD1 (5 bases). CDR3 length: 14 residues. The germline gives CDR1 SGHAT, CDR2 FQDESV (reference sequence). The V gene lost 5 bases and the J gene lost 2 bases, with 13 bases spanning the gap. The CDR3 DNA reads TGTGCCAGCAGCCCCTGGGGCAGGCCCTACGAGCAGTACTTC. Residues: CASSPWGRPYEQYF.

This chain connects TRBV29-1 to TRBJ2-2; D is possibly TRBD2 (5 bases). The CDR3 contains 13 residues. Trimming removed 4 bases at V and 4 bases at J, with 10 bases between. Germline CDR1 is SQVTM and CDR2 is ANQGSEA. The CDR3 bases are TGCAGCGTTGTCCTAGGGAGCACCGGGGAGCTGTTTTTT. This codes for CSVVLGSTGELFF.

The chain uses TRBV7-9 and TRBJ1-4; D perhaps matches TRBD1 (6 bases). Germline CDR1 SEHNR, CDR2 FQNEAQ (reference sequence). The CDR3 runs to 14 residues. V lost 5 bases, J lost 8 bases, and 15 bases lay in between. The CDR3 loop reads CASSLHRESEKLFF. CDR3 coding DNA: TGTGCCAGCAGCCTGCACAGGGAGTCGGAAAAACTGTTTTTT.

V usage is TRBV5-4 and J usage is TRBJ2-7; D ambiguous. Trimming cost V 0 bases and J 2 bases, with 6 bases left between them. From germline, CDR1 is SGHNT and CDR2 YYREEE (reference sequence). The CDR3 has 13 residues. In nucleotides, the CDR3 is TGTGCCAGCAGCTTGGAACTCGCCTACGAGCAGTACTTC. Its protein is CASSLELAYEQYF.

The table lists this clone with a count of one. The CDR3 here is CASGRAWSSRKYYEQYF. For the CDR3, the DNA is TGTGCCAGCGGGAGGGCATGGTCCAGCCGGAAATACTACGAGCAGTACTTC. This chain joins TRBV11-2 and TRBJ2-7, with 7 nucleotides matching TRBD2. The CDR3 length is 17 residues. V was pared by 8 bases and J by 3 bases, with 19 bases of the junction left unmatched. CDR1 is SGHAT and CDR2 is FQNNGV in the germline V gene.

The chain uses TRBV10-1 and TRBJ1-2; D might be TRBD1 (5 bases). The germline CDR1 and CDR2 sequences are WNHNN and SYGVQD (reference sequence). The CDR3 length is 13 residues. Trimming stripped 3 bases from V and 4 bases from J, with 9 bases between. This chain's CDR3 is CASSEGVAYGYTF. CDR3 coding DNA: TGCGCCAGCAGTGAAGGGGTCGCCTATGGCTACACCTTC.

The chain couples TRBV28 to TRBJ2-1; D is possibly TRBD1 (6 bases). The length of the CDR3 is 16 residues. The germline V gene encodes CDR1 MDHEN and CDR2 SYDVKM. The V end lost 4 bases, the J end lost 7 bases, and 20 bases lay between the germline ends. CDR3 sequence reads: CASSSTYRVAFNEQFF. CDR3 DNA sequence: TGTGCCAGCAGTTCCACATACAGGGTGGCCTTTAATGAGCAGTTCTTC. The variable domain in full, completed from reference TRBV28 and TRBJ2-1, reads DVKVTQSSRYLVKRTGEKVFLECVQDMDHENMFWYRQDPGLGLRLIYFSYDVKMKEKGDIPEGYSVSREKKERFSLILESASTNQTSMYLCASSSTYRVAFNEQFFGPGTRLTVL.

This chain links TRBV5-1 with TRBJ2-3; D not resolved. CDR1 SGHRS and CDR2 YFSETQ come from the germline V gene. The CDR3 is 14 residues long. V lost 0 bases, J lost 0 bases, and 5 bases lay in between. CDR3 sequence (DNA): TGCGCCAGCAGCTTGGGACATAGCACAGATACGCAGTATTTT. Protein sequence: CASSLGHSTDTQYF.